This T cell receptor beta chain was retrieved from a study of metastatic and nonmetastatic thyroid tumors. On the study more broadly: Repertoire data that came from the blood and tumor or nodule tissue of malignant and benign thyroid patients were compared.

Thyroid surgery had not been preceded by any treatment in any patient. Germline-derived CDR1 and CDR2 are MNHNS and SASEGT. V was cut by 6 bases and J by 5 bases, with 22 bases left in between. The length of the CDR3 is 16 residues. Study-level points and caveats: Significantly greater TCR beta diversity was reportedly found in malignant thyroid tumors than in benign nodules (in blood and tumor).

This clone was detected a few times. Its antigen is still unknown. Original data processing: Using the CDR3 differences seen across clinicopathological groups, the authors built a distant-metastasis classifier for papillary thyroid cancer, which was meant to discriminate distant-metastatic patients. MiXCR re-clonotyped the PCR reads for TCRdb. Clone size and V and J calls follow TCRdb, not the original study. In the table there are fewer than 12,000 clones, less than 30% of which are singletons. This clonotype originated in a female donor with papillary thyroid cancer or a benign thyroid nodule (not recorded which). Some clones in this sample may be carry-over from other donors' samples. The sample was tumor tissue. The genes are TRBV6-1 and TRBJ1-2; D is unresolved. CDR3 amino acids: CASSETPQTNPYGYTF. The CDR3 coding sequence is TGTGCCAGCAGCGAAACCCCCCAGACCAACCCGTATGGCTACACCTTC.